This T cell receptor beta chain is drawn from a study of CD8 T cells in ankylosing spondylitis. Findings and limits, study-wide: Several highly homologous variants made up a TCR beta motif, and this motif appeared characteristic of ankylosing spondylitis blood. Earlier reports found some motif variants in synovial fluid and blood in reactive arthritis. Disease-associated clonotypes exhibited CD8+ identity and were relatively infrequent in peripheral blood. The study looked at matched synovial fluid samples from ankylosing spondylitis patients. Disease-linked clones were reported to be significantly enriched there.

Quantitative 5'-RACE with molecular barcodes was used to make the TCR beta libraries. Each CDR3 protein is one row after TCRdb ran MiXCR on the 5' RACE reads. Here the sample spans 700,000 to 850,000 distinct CDR3 sequences, 12% being singletons. This clonotype was seen repeatedly, ten times or more. Its target is unknown. V was cut by 8 bases and J by 4 bases, with 17 bases left in between. The CDR3 has 13 residues. Germline CDR1 and CDR2: DFQATT and SNEGSKA (reference sequence). The gene calls are TRBV20-1 and TRBJ1-2; D gene ambiguous. The specimen sequenced was blood, either unsorted or a sorted T cell fraction (not recorded which). This TCR was sampled from a male donor with ankylosing spondylitis. The CDR3 nucleotides are TGCAGTCCCTGGGGTGTCCGAGGCTATGGCTACACCTTC. This codes for CSPWGVRGYGYTF.